The clone carrying this TCR beta chain was counted only a few times. Antigen: not known. Breast cancer patients provided tissue from their axillary draining lymph nodes. TCRdb fed the multiplex PCR reads into MiXCR, producing one record per CDR3 protein. The sample contains approximately 230,000 distinct CDR3 sequences, approximately 36% of which appear only once. The data originate from a study of breast tumors, draining lymph nodes, adjacent tissues. Study-level findings and limits: Compared with lymph nodes, tumors were less diverse; compared with nontumor tissue, more. Luminal-like breast cancer showed significantly greater tumor-nontumor repertoire similarity than basal-like breast cancer did.

The V end lost 5 bases, the J end lost 4 bases, and 12 bases lay between the germline ends. This CDR3 region has 14 residues. CDR1 and CDR2 from the germline V gene are MNHEY and SVGAGI. This receptor was taken from a female donor with breast cancer. Some clones in this sample may be carry-over from other donors' samples. V gene TRBV6-5 combines with J gene TRBJ1-3, with D perhaps TRBD1 (6 bases). The sample consisted of axillary lymph node tissue. CDR3 sequence: CASSNPDRGNTIYF. For the CDR3, the DNA is TGTGCCAGCAGTAACCCCGACAGGGGAAACACCATATATTTT.